The rows below give T cell receptor beta chains drawn from one sample of a study of cytomegalovirus exposure and HLA in healthy donors. Only in-frame clones appear in the TCRdb table, and some are missing; sequencing was by immunoSEQ multiplex PCR. The sample lists about 82,000 clones, roughly 70% occurring once. Specimen: PBMCs. These receptors came from a man younger than 45 in good health and CMV-seropositive. Both conserved end residues are part of each CDR3. The D gene is left open where the match is weak. Rows may omit the clone size; those that give it use once, few, many or a size class.

TRBV19	TRBD1	NA	TRBJ1-2	15	TGTGCCAGTAGTCCATGGACAGGGGTTAACTATGGCTACACCTTC	CASSPWTGVNYGYTF
TRBV19	NA	NA	TRBJ2-1	13	TGTGCCAGTGCTGTCCAGGGTCCAAATGAGCAGTTCTTC	CASAVQGPNEQFF
TRBV7-2	TRBD1	once	TRBJ2-7	15	TGTGCCAGCAGCACTAGACAGGGGGCTCCCTACGAGCAGTACTTC	CASSTRQGAPYEQYF
TRBV18	NA	few	TRBJ1-1	15	TGTGCCAGCACTCCCCCGACAGGTTCGGGGACTGAAGCTTTCTTT	CASTPPTGSGTEAFF
TRBV7-3	NA	NA	TRBJ1-1	15	TGTGCCAGCAGCTTTGCCCCGGGGGTGAACACTGAAGCTTTCTTT	CASSFAPGVNTEAFF
TRBV18	TRBD1	NA	TRBJ1-2	14	TGTGCCAGCTCACCCGGGACAGAGAACTATGGCTACACCTTC	CASSPGTENYGYTF
TRBV7-9	NA	NA	TRBJ2-5	13	TGTGCCAGCAGCTTACCAGGGATGGAGACCCAGTACTTC	CASSLPGMETQYF
TRBV10-3	NA	NA	TRBJ2-6	17	TGTGCCATCAGTGCAGCGCCGGGTCCCGGGGGGGCCAACGTCCTGACTTTC	CAISAAPGPGGANVLTF
TRBV7-2	TRBD2	NA	TRBJ2-5	15	TGTGCCAGCAGCCCCCAGCGGGAGGGCCCGGGGACCCAGTACTTC	CASSPQREGPGTQYF
TRBV2	TRBD1	once	TRBJ1-1	17	TGTGCCAGCAGTCCCGGGACAGGGGGCGGGATGAACACTGAAGCTTTCTTT	CASSPGTGGGMNTEAFF
TRBV15	NA	NA	TRBJ1-2	12	TGTGCCACCAGCCCCCGTGAGGGTGGCTACACCTTC	CATSPREGGYTF
TRBV7-6	NA	NA	TRBJ2-5	13	TGTGCCAGCAGCCCGACAGTCCAAGAGACCCAGTACTTC	CASSPTVQETQYF
TRBV4-2	NA	NA	TRBJ2-4	15	TGTGCCAGCAGCCAAGAAGGGGAAGCCAAAAACATTCAGTACTTC	CASSQEGEAKNIQYF
TRBV2	NA	once	TRBJ1-5	15	TGTGCCACCCGATCCACGGGGGGGATCGGCCAGCCCCAGCATTTT	CATRSTGGIGQPQHF
TRBV6-5	NA	NA	TRBJ1-2	13	TGTGCCAGCAGGAACTTCTTTGCCTATGGCTACACCTTC	CASRNFFAYGYTF
TRBV11-2	NA	NA	TRBJ2-5	13	TGTGCCAGCAGCCCAGGCCACCAAGAGACCCAGTACTTC	CASSPGHQETQYF
TRBV6-1	NA	NA	TRBJ2-7	14	TGTGCCAGCAGTGAAGCGCACAGCTACTACGAGCAGTACTTC	CASSEAHSYYEQYF
TRBV11-2	TRBD1	NA	TRBJ1-2	14	TGTGCCAGCAGCTTTGACAGGGCGCGGTATGGCTACACCTTC	CASSFDRARYGYTF
TRBV6-1	NA	NA	TRBJ2-2	15	TGTGCCAGCAGATTAACAGGGTCGGTAAAGGGGGAGCTGTTTTTT	CASRLTGSVKGELFF
TRBV6-5	NA	NA	TRBJ1-1	15	TGTGCCAGCAGTTACTCCAGGGGATGGGGCACTGAAGCTTTCTTT	CASSYSRGWGTEAFF
TRBV10-3	TRBD1	once	TRBJ1-1	12	TGTGCCATCAAGGGGGCAAACGCTGAAGCTTTCTTT	CAIKGANAEAFF
TRBV19	NA	NA	TRBJ1-5	15	TGTGCCAGTAGTATCCGGACACCACCCAGTCAGCCCCAGCATTTT	CASSIRTPPSQPQHF
TRBV6-5	TRBD1	NA	TRBJ1-2	15	TGTGCCAGCACCGGAATCGGGACAGTTAACTATGGCTACACCTTC	CASTGIGTVNYGYTF
TRBV28	NA	once	TRBJ1-2	12	TGTGCCAGCAGGCCGGGAACCTATGGCTACACCTTC	CASRPGTYGYTF
TRBV5-1	TRBD2	NA	TRBJ2-3	17	TGCGCCAGCAGCTTGGGGGGACTAGCGGGAGCCGGAGATACGCAGTATTTT	CASSLGGLAGAGDTQYF
TRBV7-9	NA	NA	TRBJ2-1	13	TGTGCCAGCAGCTCAGGAGGATACAATGAGCAGTTCTTC	CASSSGGYNEQFF